A selection of T cell receptor beta chains follows, all from one sample in a study of blood T cell repertoires in COVID-19. Clones were read by immunoSEQ multiplex PCR, and TCRdb kept only the in-frame ones, dropping some. The sample yields under 250,000 clones, 87% seen once. What was sequenced was PBMCs or T cells enriched from blood (not recorded which). Receptors were obtained from a man in his thirties or forties who had recovered from COVID-19. Both conserved end residues are part of each CDR3.

V gene,CDR3 protein
TRBV11-3,CASSLEGLAGTSTYNEQFF
TRBV5-4,CASSLEGQFSYNEQFF
TRBV14,CASSPGLAGGPILYNEQFF
TRBV6-1,CASSEISGNIQYF
TRBV10-2,CASHGGVEAFF
TRBV7-2,CASSLSARVSGNTIYF
TRBV7-2,CASSWATGLNEKLFF
TRBV6-5,CASSLQSYQPQHF
TRBV5-1,CASSLAGYGSPLHF
TRBV6-2/TRBV6-3,CASSPGTEQYF